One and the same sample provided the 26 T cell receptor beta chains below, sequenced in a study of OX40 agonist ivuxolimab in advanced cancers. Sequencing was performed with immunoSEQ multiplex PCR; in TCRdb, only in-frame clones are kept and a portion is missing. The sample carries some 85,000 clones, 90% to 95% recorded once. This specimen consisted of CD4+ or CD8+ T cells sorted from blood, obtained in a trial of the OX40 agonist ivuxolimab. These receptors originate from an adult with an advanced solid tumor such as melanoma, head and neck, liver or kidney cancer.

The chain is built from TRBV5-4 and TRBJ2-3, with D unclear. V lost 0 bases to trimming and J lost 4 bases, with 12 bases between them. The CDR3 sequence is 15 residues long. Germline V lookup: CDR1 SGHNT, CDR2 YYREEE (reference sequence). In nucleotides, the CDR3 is TGTGCCAGCAGCTTGGAAGGGCCTATAGCAGATACGCAGTATTTT. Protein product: CASSLEGPIADTQYF.

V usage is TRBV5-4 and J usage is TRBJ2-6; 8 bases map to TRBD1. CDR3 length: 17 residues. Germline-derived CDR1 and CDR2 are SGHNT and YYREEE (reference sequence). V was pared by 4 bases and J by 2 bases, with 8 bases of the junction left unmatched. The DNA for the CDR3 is TGTGCCAGCAGCCCCTGGACAGGGCAAACTGGGGCCAACGTCCTGACTTTC. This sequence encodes CASSPWTGQTGANVLTF.

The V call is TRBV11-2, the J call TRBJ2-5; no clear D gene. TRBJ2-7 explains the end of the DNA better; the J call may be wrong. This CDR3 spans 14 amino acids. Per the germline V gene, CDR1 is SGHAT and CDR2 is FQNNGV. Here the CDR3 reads CASSRLPGAYEQYF. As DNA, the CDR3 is TGTGCCAGCAGCAGGCTTCCTGGAGCCTACGAGCAGTACTTC.

CDR3 DNA: TGTGCCAGCTCACTTGCCAGCTCTGGAAACACCATATATTTT. Translated, it gives CASSLASSGNTIYF. This chain uses TRBV18 with TRBJ1-3; D gene uncertain. Trimming stripped 4 bases from V and 0 bases from J, with 7 bases between. This CDR3 is built from 14 residues. The germline V gene has CDR1 KGHSH and CDR2 LQKENI.

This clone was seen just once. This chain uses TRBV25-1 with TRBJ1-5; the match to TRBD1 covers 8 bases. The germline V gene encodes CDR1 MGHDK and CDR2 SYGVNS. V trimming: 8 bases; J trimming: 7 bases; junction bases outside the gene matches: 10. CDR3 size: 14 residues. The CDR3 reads CASAQTGDRQPQHF. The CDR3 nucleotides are TGTGCCAGCGCCCAGACAGGGGATCGGCAGCCCCAGCATTTT.

As DNA, the CDR3 is TGTGCCAGCAGTTCCGAGGGAGGCACCGGGGAGCTGTTTTTT. Its protein product is CASSSEGGTGELFF. The chain uses TRBV6-1 and TRBJ2-2, with a tentative D call TRBD2 (6 bases). V lost 5 bases to trimming and J lost 4 bases, with 11 bases between them. Germline CDR1 and CDR2: MNHNS and SASEGT. The CDR3 extends over 14 amino acids.

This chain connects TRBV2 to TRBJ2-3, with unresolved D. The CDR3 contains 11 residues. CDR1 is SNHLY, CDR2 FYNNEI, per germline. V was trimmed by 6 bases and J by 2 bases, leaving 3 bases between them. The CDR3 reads CASSITDTQYF. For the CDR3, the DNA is TGTGCCAGCAGCATCACAGATACGCAGTATTTT.

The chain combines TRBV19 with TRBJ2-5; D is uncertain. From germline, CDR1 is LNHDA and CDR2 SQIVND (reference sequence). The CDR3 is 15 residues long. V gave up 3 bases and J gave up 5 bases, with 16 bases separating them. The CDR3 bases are TGTGCCAGTAGTATGGTTGTGACCGGCTCGGAGACCCAGTACTTC. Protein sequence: CASSMVVTGSETQYF.

CDR3 sequence: CASSLGTSAIEQFF. As DNA, the CDR3 is TGCGCCAGCAGCTTAGGGACTAGCGCCATTGAGCAGTTCTTC. The V and J genes are TRBV5-1 and TRBJ2-1; 10 bases are shared with TRBD2. Germline V CDR1 and CDR2: SGHRS, YFSETQ. This CDR3 has 14 residues. The J segment lost 9 bases and the V segment lost 2 bases, leaving 5 bases of the junction unmatched. Supplemented by reference TRBV5-1 and TRBJ2-1, the full variable domain reads KAGVTQTPRYLIKTRGQQVTLSCSPISGHRSVSWYQQTPGQGLQFLFEYFSETQRNKGNFPGRFSGRQFSNSRSEMNVSTLELGDSALYLCASSLGTSAIEQFFGPGTRLTVL.

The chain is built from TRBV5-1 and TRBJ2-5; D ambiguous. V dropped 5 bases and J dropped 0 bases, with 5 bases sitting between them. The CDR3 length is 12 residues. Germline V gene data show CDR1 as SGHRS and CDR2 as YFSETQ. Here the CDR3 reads CASSANQETQYF. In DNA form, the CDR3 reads TGCGCCAGCAGTGCTAACCAAGAGACCCAGTACTTC.

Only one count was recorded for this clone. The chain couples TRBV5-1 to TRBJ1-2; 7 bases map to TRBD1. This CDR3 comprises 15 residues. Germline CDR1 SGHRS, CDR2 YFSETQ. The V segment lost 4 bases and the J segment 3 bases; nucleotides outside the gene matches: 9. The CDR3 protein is CASSIRPGTDYGYTF. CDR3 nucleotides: TGCGCCAGCAGCATCCGCCCCGGGACAGACTATGGCTACACCTTC.

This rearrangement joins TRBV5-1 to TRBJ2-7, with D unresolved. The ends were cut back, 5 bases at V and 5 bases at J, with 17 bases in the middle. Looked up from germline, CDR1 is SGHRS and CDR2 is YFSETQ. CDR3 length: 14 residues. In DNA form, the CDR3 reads TGCGCCAGCAGTTTCGACGGCCCTACGGACGAGCAGTACTTC. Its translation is CASSFDGPTDEQYF.

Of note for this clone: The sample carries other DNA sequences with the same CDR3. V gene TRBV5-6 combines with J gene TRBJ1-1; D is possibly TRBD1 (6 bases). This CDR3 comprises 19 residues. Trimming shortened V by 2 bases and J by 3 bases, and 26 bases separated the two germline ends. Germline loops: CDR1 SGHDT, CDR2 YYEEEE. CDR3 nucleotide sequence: TGTGCCAGCAGCTTTTTCTCCCACTCGGCAGGGGCGGATGACACTGAAGCTTTCTTT. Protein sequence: CASSFFSHSAGADDTEAFF.

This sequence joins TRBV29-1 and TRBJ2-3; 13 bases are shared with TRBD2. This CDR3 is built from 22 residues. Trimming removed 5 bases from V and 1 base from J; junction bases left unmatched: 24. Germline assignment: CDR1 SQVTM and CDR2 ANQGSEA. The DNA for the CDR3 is TGCAGCGTTTCGGGACTAGCGGGACGGGGGCACATGCTGACGGTGGGCACAGATACGCAGTATTTT. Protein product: CSVSGLAGRGHMLTVGTDTQYF.

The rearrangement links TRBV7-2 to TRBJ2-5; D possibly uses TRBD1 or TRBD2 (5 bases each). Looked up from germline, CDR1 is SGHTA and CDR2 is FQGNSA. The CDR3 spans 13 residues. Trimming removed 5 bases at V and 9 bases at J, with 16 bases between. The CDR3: CASSEGWGQAQYF. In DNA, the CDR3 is TGTGCCAGCAGCGAGGGCTGGGGCCAGGCCCAGTACTTC.

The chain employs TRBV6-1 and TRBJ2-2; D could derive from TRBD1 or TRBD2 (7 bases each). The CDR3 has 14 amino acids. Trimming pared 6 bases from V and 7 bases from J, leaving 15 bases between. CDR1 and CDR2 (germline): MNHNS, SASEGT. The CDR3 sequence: CASSPRGGVGELFF. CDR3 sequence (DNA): TGTGCCAGCAGCCCCAGGGGGGGTGTCGGGGAGCTGTTTTTT.

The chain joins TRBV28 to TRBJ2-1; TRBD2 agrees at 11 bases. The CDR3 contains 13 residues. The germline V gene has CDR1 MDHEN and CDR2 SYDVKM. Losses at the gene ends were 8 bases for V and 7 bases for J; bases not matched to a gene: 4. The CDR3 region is CASRTSGRNEQFF. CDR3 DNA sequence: TGTGCCAGCCGCACTAGCGGGAGAAATGAGCAGTTCTTC.

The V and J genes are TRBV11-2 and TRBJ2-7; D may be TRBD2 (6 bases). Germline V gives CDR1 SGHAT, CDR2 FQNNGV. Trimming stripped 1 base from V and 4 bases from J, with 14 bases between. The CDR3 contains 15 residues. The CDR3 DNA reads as TGTGCCAGCAGCTTAGGCCAGGGAGGAGTGTACGAGCAGTACTTC. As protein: CASSLGQGGVYEQYF.

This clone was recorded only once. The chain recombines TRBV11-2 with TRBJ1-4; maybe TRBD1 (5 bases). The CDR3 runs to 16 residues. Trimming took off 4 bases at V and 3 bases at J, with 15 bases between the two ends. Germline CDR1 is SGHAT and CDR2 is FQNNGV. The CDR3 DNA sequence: TGTGCCAGCAGCTCGCGGAGGGGTTCAGCTAATGAAAAACTGTTTTTT. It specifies CASSSRRGSANEKLFF. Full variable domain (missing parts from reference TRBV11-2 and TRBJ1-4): EAGVAQSPRYKIIEKRQSVAFWCNPISGHATLYWYQQILGQGPKLLIQFQNNGVVDDSQLPKDRFSAERLKGVDSTLKIQPAKLEDSAVYLCASSSRRGSANEKLFFGSGTQLSVL.

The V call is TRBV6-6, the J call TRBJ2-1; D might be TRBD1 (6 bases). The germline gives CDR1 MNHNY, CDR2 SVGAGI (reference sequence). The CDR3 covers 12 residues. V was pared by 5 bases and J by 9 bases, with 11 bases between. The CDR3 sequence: CASSQQGTEQFF. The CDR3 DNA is TGTGCCAGCAGTCAACAGGGCACTGAGCAGTTCTTC.

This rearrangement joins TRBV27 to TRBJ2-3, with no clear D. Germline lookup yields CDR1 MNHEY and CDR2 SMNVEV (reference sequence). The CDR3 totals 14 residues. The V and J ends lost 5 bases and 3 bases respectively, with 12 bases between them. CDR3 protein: CASSALTATDTQYF. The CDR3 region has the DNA TGTGCCAGCAGTGCCCTTACAGCGACAGATACGCAGTATTTT.

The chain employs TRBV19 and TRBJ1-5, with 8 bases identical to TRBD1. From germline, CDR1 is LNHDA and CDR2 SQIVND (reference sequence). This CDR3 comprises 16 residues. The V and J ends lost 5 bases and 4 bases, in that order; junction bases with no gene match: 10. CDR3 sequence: CASSPPRRGRNQPQHF. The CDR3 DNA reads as TGTGCCAGTAGTCCCCCCCGCAGGGGGCGAAATCAGCCCCAGCATTTT.

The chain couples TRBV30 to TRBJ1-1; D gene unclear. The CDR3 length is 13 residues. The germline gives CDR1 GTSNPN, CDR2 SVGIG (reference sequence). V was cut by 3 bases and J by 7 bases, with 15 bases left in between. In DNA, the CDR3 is TGTGCCTGGAGCCTACCTCCAGCGAATGAAGCTTTCTTT. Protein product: CAWSLPPANEAFF.

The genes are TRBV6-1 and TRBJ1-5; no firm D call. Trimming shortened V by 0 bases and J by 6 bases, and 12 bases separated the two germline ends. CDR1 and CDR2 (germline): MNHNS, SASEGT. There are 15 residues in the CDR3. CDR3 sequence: CASSEASSGGQPQHF. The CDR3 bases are TGTGCCAGCAGTGAAGCGAGTTCAGGCGGTCAGCCCCAGCATTTT.

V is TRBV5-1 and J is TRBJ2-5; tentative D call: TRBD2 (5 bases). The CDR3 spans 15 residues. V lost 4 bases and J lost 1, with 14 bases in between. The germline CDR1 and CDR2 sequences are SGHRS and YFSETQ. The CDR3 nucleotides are TGCGCCAGCAGCCCCTCGGGGTACGGCCAAGAGACCCAGTACTTC. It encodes CASSPSGYGQETQYF.

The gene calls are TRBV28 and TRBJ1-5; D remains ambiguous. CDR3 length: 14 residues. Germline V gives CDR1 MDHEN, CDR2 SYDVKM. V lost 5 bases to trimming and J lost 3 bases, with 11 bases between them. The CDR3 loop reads CASSIEGINQPQHF. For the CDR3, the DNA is TGTGCCAGCAGTATCGAAGGGATCAATCAGCCCCAGCATTTT.